The present T cell receptor beta chain was sequenced within a study of Graves' ophthalmopathy and Graves' hyperthyroidism. Amplification of TCR beta CDR3 regions used RNA transcripts. RT-PCR was first run with HTBI primers, then multiplex PCR in a second round. TCRdb fed the multiplex PCR reads into MiXCR, producing one record per CDR3 protein. The table records approximately 1.2 million distinct CDR3 sequences, 35% to 45% of them present only once. This clonotype has at least ten counts. Certain patients, namely those with other autoimmune diseases, uncontrolled infections, pregnancy or lactation, were excluded. The ends were cut back, 5 bases at V and 5 bases at J, with 12 bases in the middle. The CDR3 sequence is 13 residues long. Germline V gene lookup returns CDR1 MNHEY and CDR2 SVGAGI.

This TCR was recovered from an adult man with Graves' hyperthyroidism. The source material was peripheral blood or thyroid tissue (not recorded which). The rearrangement links TRBV6-5 to TRBJ1-2, with no clear D. The CDR3 coding sequence is TGTGCCAGCAGTGATTGGGCACCTTATGGCTACACCTTC. It yields the protein CASSDWAPYGYTF.